This TCR beta chain was found in a study of Tregs in tolerant kidney transplant recipients. J gave up 5 bases and V 5 bases, and 6 bases lay outside the gene matches. In germline, CDR1 is MNHEY, CDR2 SVGAGI. This CDR3 is 15 amino acids long. TCRdb's table, derived via immunoSEQ multiplex PCR, lists solely in-frame clones and lacks some. The sample has about 240,000 clones, 84% seen once. Sample: CD4+ T cells from blood. This sequence originates from a human donor in good health. This rearrangement joins TRBV6-5 to TRBJ2-3; 11 bases agree with TRBD2. This chain's CDR3 is CASSLSGGAIDTQYF. The CDR3 bases are TGTGCCAGCAGTCTTAGCGGGGGGGCGATAGATACGCAGTATTTT.